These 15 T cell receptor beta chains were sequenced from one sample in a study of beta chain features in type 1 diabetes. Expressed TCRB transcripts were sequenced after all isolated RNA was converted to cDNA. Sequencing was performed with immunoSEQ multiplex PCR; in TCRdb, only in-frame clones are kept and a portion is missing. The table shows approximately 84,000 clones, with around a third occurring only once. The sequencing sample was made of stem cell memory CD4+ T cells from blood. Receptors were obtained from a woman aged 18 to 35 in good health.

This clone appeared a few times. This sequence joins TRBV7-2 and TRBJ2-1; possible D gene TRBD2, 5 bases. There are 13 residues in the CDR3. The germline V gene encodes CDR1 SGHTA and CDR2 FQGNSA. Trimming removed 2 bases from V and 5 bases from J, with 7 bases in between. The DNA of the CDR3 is TGTGCCAGCAGCTTATCCGGGGACAATGAGCAGTTCTTC. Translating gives CASSLSGDNEQFF.

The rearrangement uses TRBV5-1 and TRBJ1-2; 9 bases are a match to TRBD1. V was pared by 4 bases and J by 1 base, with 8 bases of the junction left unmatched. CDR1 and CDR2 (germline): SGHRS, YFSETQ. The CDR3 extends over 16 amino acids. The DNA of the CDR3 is TGCGCCAGCAGCCCGGGACAGGGCAGACATAACTATGGCTACACCTTC. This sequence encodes CASSPGQGRHNYGYTF.

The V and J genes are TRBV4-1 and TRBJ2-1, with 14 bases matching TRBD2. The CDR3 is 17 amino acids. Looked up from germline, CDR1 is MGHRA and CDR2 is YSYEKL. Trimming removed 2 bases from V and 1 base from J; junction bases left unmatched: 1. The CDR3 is CASSQRLAGGSYNEQFF. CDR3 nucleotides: TGCGCCAGCAGCCAACGACTAGCGGGAGGGTCCTACAATGAGCAGTTCTTC.

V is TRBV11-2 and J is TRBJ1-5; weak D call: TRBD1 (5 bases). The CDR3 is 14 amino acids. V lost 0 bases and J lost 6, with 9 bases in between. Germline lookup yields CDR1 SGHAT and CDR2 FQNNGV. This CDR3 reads CASSLDRVGQPQHF. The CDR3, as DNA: TGTGCCAGCAGCTTAGACAGGGTGGGTCAGCCCCAGCATTTT.

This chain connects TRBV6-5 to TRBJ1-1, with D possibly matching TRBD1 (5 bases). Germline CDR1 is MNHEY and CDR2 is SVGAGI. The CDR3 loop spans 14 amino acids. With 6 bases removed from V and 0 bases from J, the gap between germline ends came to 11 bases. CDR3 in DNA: TGTGCCAGCAGGGCGGCGGGGGTGAACACTGAAGCTTTCTTT. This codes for CASRAAGVNTEAFF.

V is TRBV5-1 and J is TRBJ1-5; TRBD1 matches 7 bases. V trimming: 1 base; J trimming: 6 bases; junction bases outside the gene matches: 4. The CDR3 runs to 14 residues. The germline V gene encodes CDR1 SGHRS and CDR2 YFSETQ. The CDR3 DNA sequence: TGCGCCAGCAGCTTGCTAGGGGGCAGTCAGCCCCAGCATTTT. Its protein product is CASSLLGGSQPQHF. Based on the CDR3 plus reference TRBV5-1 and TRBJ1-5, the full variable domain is KAGVTQTPRYLIKTRGQQVTLSCSPISGHRSVSWYQQTPGQGLQFLFEYFSETQRNKGNFPGRFSGRQFSNSRSEMNVSTLELGDSALYLCASSLLGGSQPQHFGDGTRLSIL.

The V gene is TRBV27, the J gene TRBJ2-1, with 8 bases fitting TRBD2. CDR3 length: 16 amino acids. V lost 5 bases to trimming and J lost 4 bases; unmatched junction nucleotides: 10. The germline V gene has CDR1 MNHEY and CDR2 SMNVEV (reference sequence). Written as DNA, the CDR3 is TGTGCCAGCAGTCCCCGGGGGGGCGGTAAATACAATGAGCAGTTCTTC. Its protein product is CASSPRGGGKYNEQFF.

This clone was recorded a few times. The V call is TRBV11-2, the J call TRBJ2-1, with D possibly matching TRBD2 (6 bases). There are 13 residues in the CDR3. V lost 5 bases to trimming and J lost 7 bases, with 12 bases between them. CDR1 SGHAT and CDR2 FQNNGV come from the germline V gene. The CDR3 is CASSPQTRNEQFF. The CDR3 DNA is TGTGCCAGCAGCCCTCAGACTAGGAATGAGCAGTTCTTC.

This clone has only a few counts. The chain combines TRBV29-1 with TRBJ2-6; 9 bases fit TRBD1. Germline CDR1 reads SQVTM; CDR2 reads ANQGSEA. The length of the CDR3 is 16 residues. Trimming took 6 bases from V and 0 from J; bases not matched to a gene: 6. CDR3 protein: CSVARQGGSGANVLTF. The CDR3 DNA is TGCAGCGTGGCAAGACAGGGGGGCTCTGGGGCCAACGTCCTGACTTTC.

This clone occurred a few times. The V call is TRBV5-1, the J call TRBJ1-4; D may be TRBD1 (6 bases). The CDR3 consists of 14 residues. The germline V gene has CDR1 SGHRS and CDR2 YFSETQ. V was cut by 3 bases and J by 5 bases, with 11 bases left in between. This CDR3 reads CASSYKRGNEKLFF. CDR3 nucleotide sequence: TGCGCCAGCAGCTACAAGAGGGGGAATGAAAAACTGTTTTTT.

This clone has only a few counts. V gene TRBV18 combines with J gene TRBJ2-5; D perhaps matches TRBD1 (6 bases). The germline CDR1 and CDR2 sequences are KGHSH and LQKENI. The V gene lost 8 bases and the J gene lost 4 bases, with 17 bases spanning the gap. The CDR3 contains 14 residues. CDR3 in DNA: TGTGCCAGCCAAAACAGGGAAGACGGAGAGACCCAGTACTTC. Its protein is CASQNREDGETQYF.

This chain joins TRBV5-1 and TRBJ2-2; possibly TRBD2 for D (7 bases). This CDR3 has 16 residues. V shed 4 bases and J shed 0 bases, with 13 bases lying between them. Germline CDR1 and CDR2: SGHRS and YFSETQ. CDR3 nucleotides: TGCGCCAGCAGCCCTGGGGGGGCCGCGAACACCGGGGAGCTGTTTTTT. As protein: CASSPGGAANTGELFF.

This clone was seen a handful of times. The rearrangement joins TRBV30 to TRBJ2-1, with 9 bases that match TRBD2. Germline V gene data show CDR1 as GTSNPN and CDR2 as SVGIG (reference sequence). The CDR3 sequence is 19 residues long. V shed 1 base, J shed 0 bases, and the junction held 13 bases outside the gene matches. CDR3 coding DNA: TGTGCCTGGAGTGGGGCCTCTTTTACTAGCGGGCCCTCCTACAATGAGCAGTTCTTC. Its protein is CAWSGASFTSGPSYNEQFF.

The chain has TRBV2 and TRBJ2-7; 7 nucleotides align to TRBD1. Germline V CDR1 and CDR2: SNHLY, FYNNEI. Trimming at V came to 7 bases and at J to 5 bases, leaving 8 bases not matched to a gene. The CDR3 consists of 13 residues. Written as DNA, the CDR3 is TGTGCCAGCAAGGAGACAGGGACCCACGAGCAGTACTTC. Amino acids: CASKETGTHEQYF.

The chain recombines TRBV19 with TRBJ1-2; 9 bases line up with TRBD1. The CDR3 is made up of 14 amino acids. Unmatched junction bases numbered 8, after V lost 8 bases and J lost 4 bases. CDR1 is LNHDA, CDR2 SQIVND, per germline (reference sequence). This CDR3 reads CASWDRARGYGYTF. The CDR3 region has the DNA TGTGCCAGTTGGGACAGGGCTCGGGGCTATGGCTACACCTTC.